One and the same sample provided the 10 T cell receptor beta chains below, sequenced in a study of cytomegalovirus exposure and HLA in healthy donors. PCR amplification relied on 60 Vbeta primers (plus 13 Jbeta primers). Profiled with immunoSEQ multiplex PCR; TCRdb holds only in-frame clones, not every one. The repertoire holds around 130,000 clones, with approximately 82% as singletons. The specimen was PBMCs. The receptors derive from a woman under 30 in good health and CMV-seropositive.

In DNA, the CDR3 is TGTGCCAGCACCCTAGGGGACAGAGGGGGTCAGCCCCAGCATTTT. It translates to CASTLGDRGGQPQHF. This chain connects TRBV28 to TRBJ1-5; 7 bases fit TRBD1. In germline, CDR1 is MDHEN, CDR2 SYDVKM. V trimming: 7 bases; J trimming: 6 bases; junction bases outside the gene matches: 12. The CDR3 is made up of 15 amino acids.

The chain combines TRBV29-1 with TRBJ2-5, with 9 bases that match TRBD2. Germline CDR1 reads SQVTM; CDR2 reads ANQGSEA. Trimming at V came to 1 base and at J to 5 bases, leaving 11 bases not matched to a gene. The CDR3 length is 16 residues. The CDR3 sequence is CSVEGPAGLAMETQYF. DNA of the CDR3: TGCAGCGTTGAAGGGCCGGCGGGACTAGCAATGGAGACCCAGTACTTC.

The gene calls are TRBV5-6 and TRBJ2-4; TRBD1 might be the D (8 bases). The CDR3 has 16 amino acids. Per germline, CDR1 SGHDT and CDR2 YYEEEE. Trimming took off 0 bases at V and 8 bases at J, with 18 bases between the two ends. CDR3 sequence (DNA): TGTGCCAGCAGCTTGGCGCCTCAGGGGGCGGGAGACATTCAGTACTTC. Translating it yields CASSLAPQGAGDIQYF.

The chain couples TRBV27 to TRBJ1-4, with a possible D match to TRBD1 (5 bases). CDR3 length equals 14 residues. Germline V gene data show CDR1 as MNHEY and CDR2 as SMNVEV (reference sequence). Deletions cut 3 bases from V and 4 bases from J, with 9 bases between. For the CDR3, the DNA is TGTGCCAGCAGTTTTTCAGGGTTTAATGAAAAACTGTTTTTT. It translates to CASSFSGFNEKLFF.

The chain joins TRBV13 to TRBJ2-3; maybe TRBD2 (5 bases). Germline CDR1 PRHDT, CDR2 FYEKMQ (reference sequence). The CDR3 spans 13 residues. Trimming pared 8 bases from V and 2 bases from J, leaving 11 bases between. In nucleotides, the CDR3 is TGTGCCAGCCATGGGAGTAACACAGATACGCAGTATTTT. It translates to CASHGSNTDTQYF.

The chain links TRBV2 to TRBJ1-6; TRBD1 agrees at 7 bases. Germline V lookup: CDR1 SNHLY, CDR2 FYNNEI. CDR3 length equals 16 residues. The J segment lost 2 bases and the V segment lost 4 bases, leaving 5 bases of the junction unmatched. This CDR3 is CASSGGTVTYNSPLHF. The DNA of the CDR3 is TGTGCCAGCAGTGGTGGGACAGTCACCTATAATTCACCCCTCCACTTT.

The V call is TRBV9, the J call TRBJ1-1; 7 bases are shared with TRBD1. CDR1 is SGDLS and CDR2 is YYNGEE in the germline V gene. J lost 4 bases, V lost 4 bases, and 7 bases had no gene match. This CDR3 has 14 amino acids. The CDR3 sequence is CASSPRQGFTEAFF. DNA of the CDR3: TGTGCCAGCAGCCCGAGACAGGGTTTCACTGAAGCTTTCTTT.

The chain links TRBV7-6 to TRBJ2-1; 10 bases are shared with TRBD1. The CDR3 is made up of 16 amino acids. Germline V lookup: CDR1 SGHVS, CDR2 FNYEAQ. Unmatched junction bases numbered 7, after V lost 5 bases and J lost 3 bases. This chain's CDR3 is CASSQWGTGVYNEQFF. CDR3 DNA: TGTGCCAGCAGCCAATGGGGGACAGGGGTCTACAATGAGCAGTTCTTC.

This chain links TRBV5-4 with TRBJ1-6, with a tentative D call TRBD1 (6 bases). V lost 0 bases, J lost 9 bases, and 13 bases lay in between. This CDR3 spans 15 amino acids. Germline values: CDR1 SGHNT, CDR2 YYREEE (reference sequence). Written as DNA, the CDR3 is TGTGCCAGCAGCTTGGATGTGGGGGCGGCTTCACCCCTCCACTTT. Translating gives CASSLDVGAASPLHF.

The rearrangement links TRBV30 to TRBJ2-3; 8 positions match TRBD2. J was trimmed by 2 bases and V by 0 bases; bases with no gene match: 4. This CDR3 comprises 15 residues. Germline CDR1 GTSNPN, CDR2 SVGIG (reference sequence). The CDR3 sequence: CAWSVLAGFTDTQYF. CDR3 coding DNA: TGTGCCTGGAGTGTGCTAGCGGGCTTCACAGATACGCAGTATTTT.